This T cell receptor beta chain came from a study of blood T cell repertoires in COVID-19. Looking at the study overall: Sites in the United States, Italy and Spain provided acute and convalescent COVID-19 samples. T cells, B-cell-depleted T cells, or PBMCs supplied cDNA or gDNA.

Germline CDR1 is SGHTA and CDR2 is FQGNSA. The CDR3 loop spans 13 amino acids. The V gene lost 1 base and the J gene lost 5 bases, with 8 bases spanning the gap. Per the original data handling: The assay estimated nucleated cells by amplifying reference gene primers. Clones were sequenced by immunoSEQ multiplex PCR, and TCRdb holds only the in-frame ones, with some missing. That table is the source of V, J and clone size, and D and trimming were worked out from the DNA. The table includes 90,000 to 150,000 clones, almost 90% detected once. Sample: peripheral blood. The rearrangement uses TRBV7-2 and TRBJ2-5, with D perhaps TRBD2 (6 bases). The sequence derives from a woman aged 50 to 60 with active or convalescent COVID-19. Here the CDR3 reads CASSLGLEETQYF. In DNA form, the CDR3 reads TGTGCCAGCAGCTTAGGACTAGAGGAGACCCAGTACTTC.